Sequencing of this T cell receptor beta chain was carried out in a study of control samples from healthy donors and cancer patients. Germline V gives CDR1 SNHLY, CDR2 FYNNEI. The ends were cut back, 6 bases at V and 0 bases at J, with 6 bases in the middle. The CDR3 is made up of 12 amino acids. TCRdb keeps only in-frame clones here, not all; method: immunoSEQ multiplex PCR. The table has 90,000 to 100,000 clones, around 80% seen once. This clone showed up just once. J is TRBJ2-7 and V is TRBV2; D not resolved. The source of this sequence is a woman aged 30 to 39 in good health. Material: blood. The CDR3 region has the DNA TGTGCCAGCAGCCCCTCCTCCTACGAGCAGTACTTC. This codes for CASSPSSYEQYF. The full variable domain, completed using reference TRBV2 and TRBJ2-7, is EPEVTQTPSHQVTQMGQEVILRCVPISNHLYFYWYRQILGQKVEFLVSFYNNEISEKSEIFDDQFSVERPDGSNFTLKIRSTKLEDSAMYFCASSPSSYEQYFGPGTRLTVT.